The next 21 T cell receptor beta chains were all read from a single sample in a study of cytomegalovirus exposure and HLA in healthy donors. PCR involved 60 Vbeta and 13 Jbeta primers. Profiled with immunoSEQ multiplex PCR; TCRdb holds only in-frame clones, not every one. The top ten hold 2.5% to 3% of the sample, which has around 130,000 clones, almost 85% seen once. Sequencing input: PBMCs. Source of these receptors: a boy younger than 10 in good health and CMV-seronegative.

V usage is TRBV9 and J usage is TRBJ1-1; 8 nucleotides align to TRBD1. This CDR3 is 16 amino acids long. With 5 bases clipped from V and 0 bases from J, the junction kept 9 bases outside the gene matches. CDR1 is SGDLS and CDR2 is YYNGEE in the germline V gene. The CDR3 DNA sequence: TGTGCCAGCAGTGACGACAGGGGACGTTTGAACACTGAAGCTTTCTTT. It encodes CASSDDRGRLNTEAFF.

The chain combines TRBV29-1 with TRBJ2-7; 9 bases are shared with TRBD1. There are 15 residues in the CDR3. The V gene end was trimmed by 3 bases and the J gene end by 0 bases; junction bases not matched to a gene: 6. CDR1 and CDR2 (germline): SQVTM, ANQGSEA. DNA of the CDR3: TGCAGCGTTGATTTGGGGACAGGGAACTCCTACGAGCAGTACTTC. It translates to CSVDLGTGNSYEQYF.

CDR3 residues: CASRHRGNTEAFF. The CDR3 DNA reads TGTGCCAGCAGACACAGGGGAAACACTGAAGCTTTCTTT. The chain uses TRBV6-1 and TRBJ1-1; 7 bases fit TRBD1. CDR3 length equals 13 residues. J was trimmed by 2 bases and V by 6 bases; bases with no gene match: 3. Germline CDR1 MNHNS, CDR2 SASEGT.

This rearrangement joins TRBV2 to TRBJ2-3; perhaps TRBD2 as D (5 bases). Germline CDR1 SNHLY, CDR2 FYNNEI. V shed 0 bases and J shed 0 bases, with 10 bases lying between them. This CDR3 is built from 16 residues. CDR3 DNA: TGTGCCAGCAGTGAAGCGACGGGGTTTAGCACAGATACGCAGTATTTT. This gives the protein CASSEATGFSTDTQYF.

The chain couples TRBV4-3 to TRBJ2-1; D remains unclear. Germline V gene lookup returns CDR1 LGHNA and CDR2 YSLEER. This CDR3 contains 16 residues. Trimming took off 0 bases at V and 3 bases at J, with 12 bases between the two ends. The CDR3 DNA sequence: TGCGCCAGCAGCCAAGATCAGGCTTCAGTCTACAATGAGCAGTTCTTC. This codes for CASSQDQASVYNEQFF.

This clone has just one count. The V gene is TRBV6-6, the J gene TRBJ2-1; 8 nucleotides line up with TRBD2. V was pared by 8 bases and J by 6 bases, with 6 bases of the junction left unmatched. Germline values: CDR1 MNHNY, CDR2 SVGAGI (reference sequence). The CDR3 spans 13 residues. The CDR3 loop is CASGGTSLNEQFF. The CDR3 DNA follows: TGTGCCAGCGGGGGGACTAGTCTCAATGAGCAGTTCTTC.

Turning to this clone: An end of the junction differs from the germline gene, which may be a read error. The chain couples TRBV6-5 to TRBJ1-5, with TRBD1 matching 7 bases. In germline, CDR1 is MNHEY, CDR2 SVGAGI. The CDR3 is 12 residues long. In DNA form, the CDR3 reads TGTGCCAGCAGTTCCCCGGGACAGCACCAGCATTTT. Amino acid sequence: CASSSPGQHQHF.

This sequence joins TRBV5-4 and TRBJ1-1, with 8 bases fitting TRBD1. CDR1 is SGHNT and CDR2 is YYREEE in the germline V gene (reference sequence). The CDR3 runs to 16 residues. Trimming removed 3 bases from V and 0 bases from J; junction bases left unmatched: 7. Here the CDR3 DNA reads TGTGCCAGCAGCTCCCCCCAGGGGGCTCTGAACACTGAAGCTTTCTTT. Translating it yields CASSSPQGALNTEAFF.

The rearrangement links TRBV19 to TRBJ1-5; 10 bases line up with TRBD1. Per the germline V gene, CDR1 is LNHDA and CDR2 is SQIVND (reference sequence). J was trimmed by 7 bases and V by 7 bases; bases with no gene match: 16. CDR3 length equals 17 residues. CDR3: CASTLAPDRGREQPQHF. The CDR3 DNA reads TGTGCCAGTACCCTAGCCCCAGACAGGGGGCGCGAGCAGCCCCAGCATTTT.

V usage is TRBV7-3 and J usage is TRBJ2-6; TRBD2 is a possible D gene (6 bases). The CDR3 spans 17 residues. V dropped 0 bases and J dropped 2 bases, with 11 bases sitting between them. In germline, CDR1 is SGHTA, CDR2 FQGTGA. The CDR3 sequence: CASSLTFSGAGANVLTF. For the CDR3, the DNA is TGTGCCAGCAGCTTAACGTTTTCGGGGGCTGGGGCCAACGTCCTGACTTTC.

The chain joins TRBV6-4 to TRBJ2-5; 15 nucleotides align to TRBD2. There are 16 residues in the CDR3. V lost 10 bases, J lost 5 bases, and 11 bases stayed unmatched. The germline V gene has CDR1 MRHNA and CDR2 SNTAGT. CDR3 residues: CAKLGTSGGPGETQYF. The CDR3 DNA is TGTGCCAAACTTGGGACTAGCGGGGGGCCGGGGGAGACCCAGTACTTC.

V and J are TRBV4-2 and TRBJ2-1; 7 bases are a match to TRBD2. This CDR3 comprises 14 residues. Per germline, CDR1 LGHNA and CDR2 YNFKEQ. V lost 3 bases to trimming and J lost 7 bases; unmatched junction nucleotides: 6. In DNA, the CDR3 is TGTGCCAGCAGCCAGGGGGGGGACGCTAATGAGCAGTTCTTC. This encodes CASSQGGDANEQFF.

The J gene is TRBJ2-1, the V gene TRBV9; TRBD2 might be the D (7 bases). The CDR3 is 16 amino acids. Trimming left V 0 bases short and J 0 bases short, with 10 bases between. Looked up from germline, CDR1 is SGDLS and CDR2 is YYNGEE. CDR3: CASSVGGGRSYNEQFF. In DNA, the CDR3 is TGTGCCAGCAGCGTAGGGGGGGGCCGCTCCTACAATGAGCAGTTCTTC.

This chain connects TRBV10-3 to TRBJ2-5; 8 nucleotides match TRBD1. The ends lost 0 bases at V and 11 bases at J; junction bases unmatched: 8. This CDR3 is 14 amino acids long. CDR1 is ENHRY and CDR2 is SYGVKD in the germline V gene. CDR3 residues: CAISESTGALGQYF. In DNA form, the CDR3 reads TGTGCCATCAGTGAGTCGACAGGGGCGTTGGGGCAGTACTTC.

The CDR3 DNA is TGCGCCAGCAGCTTGGGGGGACTAGCGGGGGACTACGAGCAGTACGTC. Encoded protein: CASSLGGLAGDYEQYV. The chain employs TRBV5-1 and TRBJ2-7; 14 nucleotides match TRBD2. V shed 0 bases and J 3 bases; nucleotides not matched to a gene: 2. This CDR3 region has 16 residues. CDR1 is SGHRS and CDR2 is YFSETQ in the germline V gene.

The J gene is TRBJ1-1, the V gene TRBV6-4, with 7 bases that match TRBD1. V lost 8 bases, J lost 7 bases, and 13 bases stayed unmatched. The CDR3 runs 14 residues. Germline CDR1 is MRHNA and CDR2 is SNTAGT. CDR3 sequence: CASRGTAFLGEAFF. The CDR3 DNA reads TGTGCCAGCCGTGGGACAGCCTTTTTGGGTGAAGCTTTCTTT.

The V call is TRBV6-1, the J call TRBJ2-5; tentative D call: TRBD2 (6 bases). Trimming stripped 8 bases from V and 4 bases from J, with 20 bases between. The CDR3 totals 15 residues. The germline gives CDR1 MNHNS, CDR2 SASEGT. Here the CDR3 reads CASLRGLARGETQYF. The CDR3 coding sequence is TGTGCCAGCCTGAGAGGGCTAGCGAGGGGAGAGACCCAGTACTTC.

The DNA of the CDR3 is TGTGCCATCAGTGAGTCGGTAGGGACTAGCGGGAGGGCTGATTACAATGAGCAGTTCTTC. It codes for CAISESVGTSGRADYNEQFF. The V and J genes are TRBV10-3 and TRBJ2-1, with 16 bases fitting TRBD2. Germline assignment: CDR1 ENHRY and CDR2 SYGVKD. With V trimmed by 0 bases and J by 4 bases, 9 bases remained unmatched. This CDR3 is 20 amino acids long.

The chain couples TRBV6-6 to TRBJ2-2; TRBD1 agrees at 8 bases. V shed 10 bases, J shed 5 bases, and the junction held 12 bases outside the gene matches. The CDR3 totals 15 residues. Looked up from germline, CDR1 is MNHNY and CDR2 is SVGAGI (reference sequence). The CDR3 loop is CATSGGLRWTGELFF. In DNA form, the CDR3 reads TGTGCCACCTCAGGGGGCTTGAGATGGACCGGGGAGCTGTTTTTT.

The chain links TRBV5-4 to TRBJ2-1, with D unclear. Trimming stripped 4 bases from V and 5 bases from J, with 4 bases between. The CDR3 consists of 11 residues. The germline CDR1 and CDR2 sequences are SGHNT and YYREEE (reference sequence). In nucleotides, the CDR3 is TGTGCCAGCAGCATAAACAATGAGCAGTTCTTC. Protein sequence: CASSINNEQFF.

This chain uses TRBV4-2 with TRBJ2-3; 7 bases are shared with TRBD2. V was clipped by 4 bases and J by 5 bases; unmatched bases: 3. This CDR3 region has 13 residues. Per germline, CDR1 LGHNA and CDR2 YNFKEQ. The CDR3 DNA reads as TGTGCCAGCAGCCGAGGGAGGGAAGATACGCAGTATTTT. Translated: CASSRGREDTQYF.